The rows below give T cell receptor beta chains drawn from one sample of a study of blood T cell repertoires in COVID-19. This table comes from immunoSEQ multiplex PCR, and its TCRdb copy is limited to in-frame clones, with some not included. The profile covers 250,000 or so clones, with around 89% appearing a single time and 2.1% taken by the ten largest. The sample was peripheral blood. These receptors all come from a woman aged 60-75 years with COVID-19, enrolled during active disease. Each CDR3 is given with its conserved first and last residue. The order of the fields is J gene, V gene, clone size, D gene, CDR3 protein, CDR3 DNA. D genes are given only for firm matches. A row's size may be missing; if present it is once, few, many or a size class.

TRBJ1-1 TRBV18 . TRBD1 CASSPVRTGDAFF TGTGCCAGCTCACCGGTGCGGACAGGGGACGCTTTCTTT
TRBJ2-7 TRBV9 . TRBD2 CASSVDVAGGRAEQYF TGTGCCAGCAGCGTAGACGTAGCGGGGGGGCGGGCCGAGCAGTACTTC
TRBJ2-7 TRBV6-5 . . CASNPQGDGEQYF TGTGCCAGCAACCCGCAGGGTGATGGGGAGCAGTACTTC
TRBJ1-2 TRBV6-5 few . CASSSRQAPKGGYTF TGTGCCAGCAGTTCCCGACAGGCGCCAAAAGGTGGCTACACCTTC
TRBJ2-1 TRBV3-1/TRBV3-2 . TRBD1 CASSQALGQGFEQFF TGTGCCAGCAGCCAAGCTCTGGGACAGGGATTTGAGCAGTTCTTC
TRBJ1-2 TRBV19 . . CASSKLQGGNGYTF TGTGCCAGTAGTAAGTTGCAGGGAGGGAACGGCTACACCTTC
TRBJ2-2 TRBV18 . TRBD1 CASSPGQGANTGELFF TGTGCCAGCTCACCAGGGCAGGGGGCGAACACCGGGGAGCTGTTTTTT
TRBJ2-7 TRBV15 . . CATSRDALAVVKSYEQYF TGTGCCACCAGCAGAGATGCCCTGGCAGTGGTAAAATCCTACGAGCAGTACTTC
TRBJ2-7 TRBV13 . . CASSSRYSYEQYF TGTGCCAGCAGCTCCAGATACTCCTACGAGCAGTACTTC
TRBJ2-3 TRBV10-3 . TRBD2 CAISDSGLAGDTQYF TGTGCCATCAGTGACTCCGGTTTAGCGGGCGATACGCAGTATTTT
TRBJ1-3 TRBV2 . . CASSELLSGNTIYF TGTGCCAGCAGTGAACTCCTCTCTGGAAACACCATATATTTT
TRBJ2-3 TRBV18 . . CASSPDRDTQYF TGTGCCAGCTCACCTGACAGGGATACGCAGTATTTT
TRBJ1-2 TRBV10-3 . . CAISESAGNSGYTF TGTGCCATCAGTGAGTCGGCAGGGAATTCCGGCTACACCTTC
TRBJ2-3 TRBV20-1 . TRBD2 CSASTLAGSTDTQYF TGCAGTGCTAGTACGCTAGCGGGGAGCACAGATACGCAGTATTTT
TRBJ1-1 TRBV27 . TRBD1 CASSFLGQGVRAFF TGTGCCAGCAGTTTCCTGGGACAGGGCGTGAGGGCTTTCTTT
TRBJ2-2 TRBV7-2 . . CASRKTAGELFF TGTGCCAGCAGAAAGACAGCCGGGGAGCTGTTTTTT
TRBJ1-6 TRBV9 . . CASIPAGNSPLHF TGTGCCAGCATCCCTGCCGGGAATTCACCCCTCCACTTT
TRBJ2-7 TRBV5-1 . . CASSLAGGEQYF TGCGCCAGCAGCTTGGCCGGGGGCGAGCAGTACTTC
TRBJ1-1 TRBV29-1 . TRBD1 CSVRQGDTEAFF TGCAGCGTGCGACAGGGGGACACTGAAGCTTTCTTT
TRBJ1-5 TRBV7-2 . TRBD1 CASSPGGQAGQPQHF TGTGCCAGCAGCCCAGGGGGACAGGCAGGGCAGCCCCAGCATTTT
TRBJ1-5 TRBV19 once . CASSPGRNSNQPQHF TGTGCCAGTAGCCCAGGGAGGAACAGCAATCAGCCCCAGCATTTT
TRBJ2-5 TRBV9 . . CASSVGPSFGEETQYF TGTGCCAGCAGCGTAGGGCCAAGCTTCGGGGAAGAGACCCAGTACTTC
TRBJ1-2 TRBV19 . TRBD1 CASSSRSTGEGYGYTF TGTGCCAGTAGTAGTAGGTCGACAGGGGAGGGCTATGGCTACACCTTC
TRBJ1-2 TRBV25-1 . . CASICKLWVGQRNYGYTF TGTGCCAGCATCTGTAAATTGTGGGTAGGACAGAGGAACTATGGCTACACCTTC
TRBJ1-6 TRBV7-2 few TRBD1 CASSLRQGDNSPLHF TGTGCCAGCAGCTTAAGACAGGGGGATAATTCACCCCTCCACTTT
TRBJ2-2 TRBV9 . . CASSATTANTGELFF TGTGCCAGCAGCGCGACGACAGCAAACACCGGGGAGCTGTTTTTT
TRBJ2-1 TRBV19 . . CASTQGAGRYNEQFF TGTGCCAGTACCCAAGGGGCGGGGAGGTACAATGAGCAGTTCTTC
TRBJ1-4 TRBV7-2 once . CASSLRGFQGLFF TGTGCCAGCAGCTTAAGGGGGTTCCAAGGGCTGTTTTTT
TRBJ1-2 TRBV11-2 . . CASSLGGGEYGYTF TGTGCCAGCAGCTTAGGCGGGGGCGAGTATGGCTACACCTTC
TRBJ1-6 TRBV4-1 . . CASSQAGPSSYNSPLHF TGCGCCAGCAGCCAAGCAGGCCCGAGCTCCTATAATTCACCCCTCCACTTT
TRBJ1-5 TRBV7-2 . . CASSLASSNQPQHF TGTGCCAGCAGCTTAGCGAGCAGCAATCAGCCCCAGCATTTT
TRBJ1-2 TRBV14 . . CASSQGGGTGYTF TGTGCCAGCAGCCAAGGTGGCGGGACGGGCTACACCTTC
TRBJ2-1 TRBV5-4 . TRBD2 CASSLAGLAGGYREQFF TGTGCCAGCAGCTTGGCAGGACTAGCGGGGGGGTACCGTGAGCAGTTCTTC
TRBJ2-2 TRBV25-1 . . CASSSTGNTGELFF TGTGCCAGCAGTTCAACAGGGAACACCGGGGAGCTGTTTTTT
TRBJ2-1 TRBV11-2 . TRBD2 CASSLLAGGPDEQFF TGTGCCAGCAGCCTTTTAGCGGGGGGGCCGGATGAGCAGTTCTTC
TRBJ2-7 TRBV16 . . CASSQSQESYEQYF TGTGCCAGCAGCCAATCTCAGGAATCCTACGAGCAGTACTTC
TRBJ1-1 TRBV29-1 . TRBD1 CSSRTGGNTEAFF TGCAGTTCTAGGACAGGGGGGAACACTGAAGCTTTCTTT
TRBJ1-1 TRBV19 . . CASKSGAAQRFNTEAFF TGTGCCAGTAAAAGCGGGGCAGCACAACGCTTTAACACTGAAGCTTTCTTT
TRBJ1-2 TRBV18 . . CASSPQSYTANYGYTF TGTGCCAGCTCACCCCAATCCTATACCGCTAACTATGGCTACACCTTC
TRBJ2-7 TRBV6-1 . . CASSDRDSYEQYF TGTGCCAGCAGTGACCGAGATTCCTACGAGCAGTACTTC
TRBJ1-2 TRBV18 . . CASSPLEGAGYTF TGTGCCAGCTCACCACTTGAAGGGGCTGGCTACACCTTC
TRBJ1-2 TRBV6-2/TRBV6-3 . . CASSRPRTLAGHNYGYTF TGTGCCAGCAGTCGGCCACGGACACTCGCGGGGCACAACTATGGCTACACCTTC
TRBJ1-4 TRBV5-1 . . CASSLNRATNEKLFF TGCGCCAGCAGCTTAAACAGGGCCACTAATGAAAAACTGTTTTTT
TRBJ2-2 TRBV7-7 . . CASSLRTVGPNTGELFF TGTGCCAGCAGCTTAAGGACAGTGGGCCCCAACACCGGGGAGCTGTTTTTT
TRBJ2-1 TRBV6-2/TRBV6-3 . TRBD2 CASSYSGLAGLPLYDEQFF TGTGCCAGCAGTTACAGCGGGCTAGCGGGCCTACCACTCTACGATGAGCAGTTCTTC
TRBJ1-1 TRBV18 . . CASSPMISHSAEAFF TGTGCCAGCTCACCAATGATTTCCCATTCGGCTGAAGCTTTCTTT
TRBJ1-1 TRBV6-2/TRBV6-3 . . CASSAHRRAHTEAFF TGTGCCAGCAGTGCCCATCGCAGGGCCCACACTGAAGCTTTCTTT
TRBJ2-1 TRBV19 . . CASKSGHQSFNEQFF TGTGCCAGTAAATCAGGGCATCAGTCCTTCAATGAGCAGTTCTTC
TRBJ2-3 TRBV7-7 . TRBD1 CASSLGQGTDTQYF TGTGCCAGCAGCCTCGGACAGGGCACAGATACGCAGTATTTT
TRBJ1-5 TRBV6-2/TRBV6-3 . . CASSDRHRAQHF TGTGCCAGCAGTGACAGGCATCGGGCCCAGCATTTT
TRBJ1-1 TRBV12-5 . . CASGLGLQRGSEAFF TGTGCTAGTGGTTTGGGATTGCAGCGGGGGTCTGAAGCTTTCTTT
TRBJ1-2 TRBV27 . . CASSSRGFDYGYTF TGTGCCAGCAGTTCTAGGGGGTTTGACTATGGCTACACCTTC